Each of the 2 T cell receptor beta chains below was sequenced from the same sample in a study of blood T cells in healthy people across ages. Then a second PCR, running roughly 7 to 11 cycles, was carried out with a sample-barcoded 5' primer and a J-beta primer mix. TCRdb itself ran the 5' RACE reads through MiXCR, one entry per CDR3 protein. The sample lists approximately 1.5 million distinct CDR3 sequences, almost 35% occurring once. Sequencing was performed on blood. The receptors derive from a woman aged 30 to 39 in good health.

V is TRBV29-1 and J is TRBJ1-2; D not resolved. This CDR3 has 12 residues. V was trimmed by 7 bases and J by 5 bases, leaving 14 bases between them. Germline V CDR1 and CDR2: SQVTM, ANQGSEA. The CDR3 nucleotides read TGCAGCGCCCTGACGGCGGAGTATGGCTACACCTTC. Encoded protein: CSALTAEYGYTF.

The chain uses TRBV12-3 or TRBV12-4 and TRBJ1-2; tentative D call: TRBD1 (6 bases). Trimming left V 7 bases short and J 2 bases short, with 14 bases between. CDR3 length: 14 residues. The chain's CDR3 is CASKVGAGNYGYTF. The CDR3 nucleotides are TGTGCCAGCAAGGTGGGGGCAGGGAACTATGGCTACACCTTC.